The 29 T cell receptor beta chains below all came from one sample that was sequenced in a study of blood T cell repertoires in COVID-19. Clones were read by immunoSEQ multiplex PCR, and TCRdb kept only the in-frame ones, dropping some. This table holds some 340,000 clones, approximately 89% found once. Source material: PBMCs or T cells enriched from blood (not recorded which). All receptors come from a woman aged 30 to 39 who had recovered from COVID-19.

V gene TRBV19 combines with J gene TRBJ2-6; D might be TRBD2 (6 bases). The CDR3 has 18 residues. The ends were cut back, 2 bases at V and 0 bases at J, with 14 bases in the middle. In germline, CDR1 is LNHDA, CDR2 SQIVND (reference sequence). The CDR3 DNA is TGTGCCAGTAGTATAATGGGAGGACGGAGCTCTGGGGCCAACGTCCTGACTTTC. This encodes CASSIMGGRSSGANVLTF. The whole variable domain, remainder taken from reference TRBV19 and TRBJ2-6, is DGGITQSPKYLFRKEGQNVTLSCEQNLNHDAMYWYRQDPGQGLRLIYYSQIVNDFQKGDIAEGYSVSREKKESFPLTVTSAQKNPTAFYLCASSIMGGRSSGANVLTFGAGSRLTVL.

This chain joins TRBV29-1 and TRBJ1-1; 9 bases agree with TRBD1. This CDR3 is 13 amino acids long. Germline lookup yields CDR1 SQVTM and CDR2 ANQGSEA. Trimming removed 3 bases from V and 7 bases from J; junction bases left unmatched: 6. CDR3 sequence (DNA): TGCAGCGTTGATAGGACAGGGGCGGGTGAAGCTTTCTTT. It is translated as CSVDRTGAGEAFF.

The chain recombines TRBV5-1 with TRBJ1-1; the D is unclear. Germline V gene data show CDR1 as SGHRS and CDR2 as YFSETQ. The CDR3 length is 14 residues. Trimming shortened V by 0 bases and J by 5 bases, and 11 bases separated the two germline ends. CDR3 DNA sequence: TGCGCCAGCAGCTTGGGGGCCCCCAGGACTGAAGCTTTCTTT. It translates to CASSLGAPRTEAFF.

The V and J genes are TRBV7-9 and TRBJ1-1, with a weak D call TRBD1 (6 bases). Trimming removed 5 bases at V and 11 bases at J, with 24 bases between. The CDR3 has 15 residues. Germline V gene lookup returns CDR1 SEHNR and CDR2 FQNEAQ (reference sequence). CDR3 loop: CASSPPRGAQGWAFF. The CDR3 nucleotides are TGTGCCAGCAGCCCCCCCCGAGGGGCGCAGGGGTGGGCTTTCTTT.

The chain links TRBV29-1 to TRBJ1-6; TRBD1 is a possible D gene (5 bases). The V end lost 5 bases, the J end lost 7 bases, and 12 bases lay between the germline ends. The CDR3 is 13 residues long. CDR1 is SQVTM, CDR2 ANQGSEA, per germline. CDR3 sequence reads: CSVRRGRNSPLHF. The CDR3, as DNA: TGCAGCGTTAGGAGGGGAAGGAATTCACCCCTCCACTTT.

The gene calls are TRBV18 and TRBJ1-2; 12 nucleotides align to TRBD1. The J segment lost 5 bases and the V segment lost 5 bases, leaving 9 bases of the junction unmatched. Germline assignment: CDR1 KGHSH and CDR2 LQKENI. The CDR3 loop spans 16 amino acids. The CDR3 spells CASSISGTGGQYGYTF. The CDR3 nucleotides read TGTGCCAGCTCAATCTCCGGGACAGGGGGCCAGTATGGCTACACCTTC.

This chain connects TRBV5-1 to TRBJ1-4; D possibly corresponds to TRBD1 (6 bases). The CDR3 runs to 14 residues. The V end lost 1 base, the J end lost 5 bases, and 9 bases lay between the germline ends. Germline CDR1 is SGHRS and CDR2 is YFSETQ. CDR3 amino acids: CASSLTGQNEKLFF. CDR3 sequence (DNA): TGCGCCAGCAGCTTGACAGGACAGAATGAAAAACTGTTTTTT.

The chain has TRBV28 and TRBJ1-5; the D gene is possibly TRBD1 (6 bases). Looked up from germline, CDR1 is MDHEN and CDR2 is SYDVKM. Between the trimmed V and J ends, which lost 9 bases and 6 bases, there was a span of 12 bases. This CDR3 contains 12 residues. This CDR3 is CASSQGTQPQHF. The CDR3 nucleotides read TGTGCCAGTTCACAGGGTACTCAGCCCCAGCATTTT.

CDR3 protein: CSVLRNQETQYF. CDR3 DNA sequence: TGCAGCGTTCTTCGTAACCAAGAGACCCAGTACTTC. V usage is TRBV29-1 and J usage is TRBJ2-5; D is undetermined. This CDR3 is built from 12 residues. CDR1 and CDR2 (germline): SQVTM, ANQGSEA. V was shortened by 5 bases and J by 0 bases, with 7 bases between the two germline ends.

Details on this clone: Germline is not matched at one junction end, which may reflect a read error. V gene TRBV2 combines with J gene TRBJ2-1; D may be TRBD2 (6 bases). Germline V gene lookup returns CDR1 SNHLY and CDR2 FYNNEI. The CDR3 runs 13 residues. CDR3 nucleotides: TGTGCCAGCAGTGAAATGGGACGGGACTCGAAACTCTTC. Its translation: CASSEMGRDSKLF.

The CDR3 DNA is TGTGCCAGCACCCGTCAGGGTTCGGGTTATGGCTACACCTTC. Amino acid sequence: CASTRQGSGYGYTF. This chain uses TRBV28 with TRBJ1-2; the D gene is possibly TRBD1 (5 bases). V was trimmed by 7 bases and J by 5 bases, leaving 17 bases between them. The germline V gene encodes CDR1 MDHEN and CDR2 SYDVKM. This CDR3 spans 14 amino acids.

The rearrangement links TRBV27 to TRBJ1-4; a possible D gene is TRBD1 (6 bases). The CDR3 has 14 amino acids. V dropped 7 bases and J dropped 10 bases, with 19 bases sitting between them. CDR1 and CDR2 (germline): MNHEY, SMNVEV (reference sequence). This CDR3 reads CASNPSQGIGKLFF. CDR3 coding DNA: TGTGCCAGCAACCCCAGTCAGGGGATCGGAAAACTGTTTTTT.

V usage is TRBV5-1 and J usage is TRBJ2-7, with 10 bases lining up with TRBD2. V dropped 2 bases and J dropped 7; count of bases not matched to a gene: 6. The CDR3 is 14 amino acids. The germline CDR1 and CDR2 sequences are SGHRS and YFSETQ. The CDR3 DNA reads as TGCGCCAGCAGCTTACAGCGGGGGGGCGGGGAGCAGTACTTC. Translation gives CASSLQRGGGEQYF.

The CDR3 spells CASTRTTYEQYF. CDR3 nucleotides: TGTGCCAGCACCCGAACAACCTACGAGCAGTACTTC. The chain links TRBV6-5 to TRBJ2-7; D gene unclear. Germline V gene data show CDR1 as MNHEY and CDR2 as SVGAGI. The V and J ends lost 7 bases and 2 bases respectively, with 9 bases between them. This CDR3 comprises 12 residues.

The gene calls are TRBV5-4 and TRBJ2-5; perhaps TRBD2 as D (6 bases). Deletions cut 2 bases from V and 5 bases from J, with 13 bases between. Germline V gene data show CDR1 as SGHNT and CDR2 as YYREEE (reference sequence). The CDR3 covers 14 residues. CDR3 sequence: CASSLSTGRETQYF. In nucleotides, the CDR3 is TGTGCCAGCAGCTTATCGACGGGGAGGGAGACCCAGTACTTC.

This clone showed up just once. The V and J genes are TRBV20-1 and TRBJ1-2, with D unresolved. The CDR3 is 14 amino acids. With 3 bases removed from V and 0 bases from J, the gap between germline ends came to 11 bases. Germline CDR1 is DFQATT and CDR2 is SNEGSKA (reference sequence). The CDR3 here is CSASGDGTNYGYTF. CDR3 nucleotide sequence: TGCAGTGCTAGTGGAGACGGGACTAACTATGGCTACACCTTC.

This rearrangement joins TRBV11-3 to TRBJ2-3, with D perhaps TRBD1 (6 bases). The CDR3 consists of 13 residues. Trimming took off 3 bases at V and 7 bases at J, with 11 bases between the two ends. Germline V gene data show CDR1 as SGHNT and CDR2 as YENEEA. This CDR3 is CASSFRGGNTQYF. CDR3 bases: TGTGCCAGCAGCTTCCGAGGGGGTAATACGCAGTATTTT.

The chain couples TRBV9 to TRBJ1-4, with 8 bases identical to TRBD1. From germline, CDR1 is SGDLS and CDR2 YYNGEE. The J segment lost 5 bases and the V segment lost 3 bases, leaving 3 bases of the junction unmatched. The CDR3 length is 14 residues. The CDR3 loop is CASSERTGNEKLFF. CDR3 coding DNA: TGTGCCAGCAGCGAACGGACAGGGAATGAAAAACTGTTTTTT.

This clone has just one count. The CDR3 DNA reads as TGCGCCAGCAGCCAGGGGACAGGCAACAATCAGCCCCAGCATTTT. Amino acids: CASSQGTGNNQPQHF. The chain combines TRBV4-1 with TRBJ1-5, with 8 bases aligning to TRBD1. CDR1 is MGHRA, CDR2 YSYEKL, per germline. V lost 3 bases to trimming and J lost 3 bases; unmatched junction nucleotides: 4. The CDR3 length is 15 residues.

This chain connects TRBV28 to TRBJ1-2, with D hard to call. Trimming took off 8 bases at V and 4 bases at J, with 20 bases between the two ends. The CDR3 consists of 15 residues. Germline-derived CDR1 and CDR2 are MDHEN and SYDVKM. Written as DNA, the CDR3 is TGTGCCAGCTGCCGGGAAGGTGGTGACCTCTATGGCTACACCTTC. The encoded protein is CASCREGGDLYGYTF.

Turning to this clone: Other DNA variants within this sample encode the same CDR3. The chain recombines TRBV2 with TRBJ1-4; 10 nucleotides line up with TRBD1. J was trimmed by 8 bases and V by 3 bases; bases with no gene match: 3. Looked up from germline, CDR1 is SNHLY and CDR2 is FYNNEI. This CDR3 is built from 14 residues. CDR3 protein: CASSEGQGYEKLFF. The CDR3 DNA reads TGTGCCAGCAGTGAGGGACAGGGGTACGAAAAACTGTTTTTT.

V is TRBV30 and J is TRBJ2-3; D is possibly TRBD2 (7 bases). Trimming shortened V by 1 base and J by 1 base, and 12 bases separated the two germline ends. This CDR3 has 15 amino acids. Germline CDR1 GTSNPN, CDR2 SVGIG (reference sequence). CDR3 DNA: TGTGCCTGGAGTGCCGGGGGGCCAGGCACAGATACGCAGTATTTT. Protein: CAWSAGGPGTDTQYF. Full variable domain (missing parts from reference TRBV30 and TRBJ2-3): SQTIHQWPATLVQPVGSPLSLECTVEGTSNPNLYWYRQAAGRGLQLLFYSVGIGQISSEVPQNLSASRPQDRQFILSSKKLLLSDSGFYLCAWSAGGPGTDTQYFGPGTRLTVL.

The rearrangement joins TRBV4-1 to TRBJ1-2; no definite D call. Germline V lookup: CDR1 MGHRA, CDR2 YSYEKL. V lost 0 bases to trimming and J lost 0 bases, with 11 bases between them. This CDR3 is built from 16 residues. This CDR3 reads CASSQDPWPSNYGYTF. The CDR3 DNA is TGCGCCAGCAGCCAAGATCCTTGGCCCTCTAACTATGGCTACACCTTC.

The gene calls are TRBV18 and TRBJ1-1, with a tentative D call TRBD1 (6 bases). The V gene lost 6 bases and the J gene lost 0 bases, with 14 bases spanning the gap. This CDR3 is built from 15 residues. Germline assignment: CDR1 KGHSH and CDR2 LQKENI. The CDR3 protein is CASSPSRDMNTEAFF. For the CDR3, the DNA is TGTGCCAGCTCGCCGTCAAGGGACATGAACACTGAAGCTTTCTTT.

The chain uses TRBV3-1 (or the pseudogene TRBV3-2) and TRBJ2-5; 7 bases agree with TRBD2. V was clipped by 4 bases and J by 2 bases; unmatched bases: 10. This CDR3 contains 16 residues. CDR1 and CDR2 (germline): LGHDT, YNNKEL (reference sequence). CDR3 bases: TGTGCCAGCAGCCCTGGGGGTCGGCGGGGGCAAGAGACCCAGTACTTC. Its translation: CASSPGGRRGQETQYF.

This clone occurred once. The chain has TRBV28 and TRBJ2-7; D is uncertain. Trimming took off 6 bases at V and 5 bases at J, with 14 bases between the two ends. The CDR3 has 13 amino acids. CDR1 MDHEN and CDR2 SYDVKM come from the germline V gene. The DNA of the CDR3 is TGTGCCAGCAGATCTCCGGGTTACCACGAGCAGTACTTC. The encoded protein is CASRSPGYHEQYF.

The chain recombines TRBV15 with TRBJ1-6; 8 bases align to TRBD1. CDR3 length: 17 amino acids. Germline loops: CDR1 LNHNV, CDR2 YYDKDF (reference sequence). Trimming cost V 0 bases and J 7 bases; bases outside gene matches: 8. The CDR3 DNA reads TGTGCCACCAGCAGAGATGCCGCGACAGGGGTAAATTCACCCCTCCACTTT. Its translation: CATSRDAATGVNSPLHF.

V and J are TRBV10-2 and TRBJ2-3, with D maybe TRBD1 (6 bases). This CDR3 is built from 14 residues. Germline CDR1 is WSHSY and CDR2 is SAAADI. The V end was cut by 6 bases, the J end by 5 bases, with 15 bases between. CDR3 sequence reads: CASSRRTGQDTQYF. In DNA form, the CDR3 reads TGCGCCAGCAGCAGACGTACAGGGCAAGATACGCAGTATTTT.

This chain links TRBV5-8 with TRBJ2-7, with 7 bases identical to TRBD2. The germline gives CDR1 SGHTS, CDR2 YDEGEE. This CDR3 has 11 amino acids. The V segment lost 6 bases and the J segment 11 bases; nucleotides outside the gene matches: 8. The DNA of the CDR3 is TGTGCCAGCACCTCCGGGGGGTTTGAGTACTTC. Its protein product is CASTSGGFEYF.